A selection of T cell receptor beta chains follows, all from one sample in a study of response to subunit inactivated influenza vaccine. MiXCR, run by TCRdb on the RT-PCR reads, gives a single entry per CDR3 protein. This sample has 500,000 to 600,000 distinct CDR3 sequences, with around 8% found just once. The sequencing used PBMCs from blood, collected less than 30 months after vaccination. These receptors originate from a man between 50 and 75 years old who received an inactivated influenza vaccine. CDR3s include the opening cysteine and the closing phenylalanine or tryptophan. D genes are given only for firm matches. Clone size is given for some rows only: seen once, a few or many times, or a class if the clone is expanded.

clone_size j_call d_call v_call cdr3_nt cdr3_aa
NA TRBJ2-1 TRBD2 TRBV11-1 TGTGCCAGCAGAGGAGGGGGACTAGCGGGAGCGAAGGAGCAGTTCTTC CASRGGGLAGAKEQFF
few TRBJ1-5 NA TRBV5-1 TGCGCCAGCAGCTTTATCCCCGACGGCAATCAGCCCCAGCATTTT CASSFIPDGNQPQHF
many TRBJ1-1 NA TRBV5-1 TGCGCCAGCAGCCTCCAGACTCTGAACACTGAAGCTTTCTTT CASSLQTLNTEAFF
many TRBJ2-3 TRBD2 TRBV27 TGTGCCAGCAGTGAACTAGCGGGAGGTTTAGATACGCAGTATTTT CASSELAGGLDTQYF
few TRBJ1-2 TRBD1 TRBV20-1 TGCAGTGCTGACAGGGGATTCAGCTATGGCTACACCTTC CSADRGFSYGYTF
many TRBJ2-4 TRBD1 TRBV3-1 TGTGCCAGCAGCCAATGGGGAGAAGGGACAGGGTTTAACATTCAGTACTTC CASSQWGEGTGFNIQYF
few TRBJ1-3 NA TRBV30 TGTGCCTGGAGGTGGTCATTTGGAAACACCATATATTTT CAWRWSFGNTIYF
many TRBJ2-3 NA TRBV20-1 TGCAGTCCGTATACCAGAGTAACAGATACGCAGTATTTT CSPYTRVTDTQYF
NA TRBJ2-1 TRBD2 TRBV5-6 TGTGCCAGCAGCTTTGCGGGAGGGCCGAGGAATGAGCAGTTCTTC CASSFAGGPRNEQFF
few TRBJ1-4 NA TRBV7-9 TGTGCCAGCAGCTTGCTGGGAGGGGAAAAACTGTTTTTT CASSLLGGEKLFF
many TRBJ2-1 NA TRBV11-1 TGTGCCAGCAGCTCCCTACCCGCTAGGGACAATGAGCAGTTCTTC CASSSLPARDNEQFF
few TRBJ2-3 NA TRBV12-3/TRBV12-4 TGTGCCAGCACCGGAGGACTTACAGATACGCAGTATTTT CASTGGLTDTQYF
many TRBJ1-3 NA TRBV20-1 TGCAGTGCTAGAGAGGCCAGAAAGGGAAACACCATATATTTT CSAREARKGNTIYF
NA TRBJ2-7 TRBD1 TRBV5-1 TGCGCCAGCAGCTACCGGGACAGGGTGAACTACGAGCAGTACTTC CASSYRDRVNYEQYF